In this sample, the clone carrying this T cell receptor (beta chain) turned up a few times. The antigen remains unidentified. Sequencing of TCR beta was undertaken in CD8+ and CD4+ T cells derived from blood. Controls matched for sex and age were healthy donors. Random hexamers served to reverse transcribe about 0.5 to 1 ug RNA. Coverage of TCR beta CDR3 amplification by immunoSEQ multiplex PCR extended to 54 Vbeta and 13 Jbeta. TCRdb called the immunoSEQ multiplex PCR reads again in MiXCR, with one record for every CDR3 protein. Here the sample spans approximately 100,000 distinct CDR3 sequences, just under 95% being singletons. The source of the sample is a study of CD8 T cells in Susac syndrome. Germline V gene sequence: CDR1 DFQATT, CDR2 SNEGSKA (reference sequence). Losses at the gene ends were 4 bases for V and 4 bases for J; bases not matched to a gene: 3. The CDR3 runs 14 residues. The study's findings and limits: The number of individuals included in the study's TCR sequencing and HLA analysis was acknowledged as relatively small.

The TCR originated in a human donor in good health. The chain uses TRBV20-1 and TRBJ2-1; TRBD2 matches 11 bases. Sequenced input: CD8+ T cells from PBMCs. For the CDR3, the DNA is TGCAGTGCTACGGGACTAGCGGTTTACAATGAGCAGTTCTTC. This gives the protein CSATGLAVYNEQFF.